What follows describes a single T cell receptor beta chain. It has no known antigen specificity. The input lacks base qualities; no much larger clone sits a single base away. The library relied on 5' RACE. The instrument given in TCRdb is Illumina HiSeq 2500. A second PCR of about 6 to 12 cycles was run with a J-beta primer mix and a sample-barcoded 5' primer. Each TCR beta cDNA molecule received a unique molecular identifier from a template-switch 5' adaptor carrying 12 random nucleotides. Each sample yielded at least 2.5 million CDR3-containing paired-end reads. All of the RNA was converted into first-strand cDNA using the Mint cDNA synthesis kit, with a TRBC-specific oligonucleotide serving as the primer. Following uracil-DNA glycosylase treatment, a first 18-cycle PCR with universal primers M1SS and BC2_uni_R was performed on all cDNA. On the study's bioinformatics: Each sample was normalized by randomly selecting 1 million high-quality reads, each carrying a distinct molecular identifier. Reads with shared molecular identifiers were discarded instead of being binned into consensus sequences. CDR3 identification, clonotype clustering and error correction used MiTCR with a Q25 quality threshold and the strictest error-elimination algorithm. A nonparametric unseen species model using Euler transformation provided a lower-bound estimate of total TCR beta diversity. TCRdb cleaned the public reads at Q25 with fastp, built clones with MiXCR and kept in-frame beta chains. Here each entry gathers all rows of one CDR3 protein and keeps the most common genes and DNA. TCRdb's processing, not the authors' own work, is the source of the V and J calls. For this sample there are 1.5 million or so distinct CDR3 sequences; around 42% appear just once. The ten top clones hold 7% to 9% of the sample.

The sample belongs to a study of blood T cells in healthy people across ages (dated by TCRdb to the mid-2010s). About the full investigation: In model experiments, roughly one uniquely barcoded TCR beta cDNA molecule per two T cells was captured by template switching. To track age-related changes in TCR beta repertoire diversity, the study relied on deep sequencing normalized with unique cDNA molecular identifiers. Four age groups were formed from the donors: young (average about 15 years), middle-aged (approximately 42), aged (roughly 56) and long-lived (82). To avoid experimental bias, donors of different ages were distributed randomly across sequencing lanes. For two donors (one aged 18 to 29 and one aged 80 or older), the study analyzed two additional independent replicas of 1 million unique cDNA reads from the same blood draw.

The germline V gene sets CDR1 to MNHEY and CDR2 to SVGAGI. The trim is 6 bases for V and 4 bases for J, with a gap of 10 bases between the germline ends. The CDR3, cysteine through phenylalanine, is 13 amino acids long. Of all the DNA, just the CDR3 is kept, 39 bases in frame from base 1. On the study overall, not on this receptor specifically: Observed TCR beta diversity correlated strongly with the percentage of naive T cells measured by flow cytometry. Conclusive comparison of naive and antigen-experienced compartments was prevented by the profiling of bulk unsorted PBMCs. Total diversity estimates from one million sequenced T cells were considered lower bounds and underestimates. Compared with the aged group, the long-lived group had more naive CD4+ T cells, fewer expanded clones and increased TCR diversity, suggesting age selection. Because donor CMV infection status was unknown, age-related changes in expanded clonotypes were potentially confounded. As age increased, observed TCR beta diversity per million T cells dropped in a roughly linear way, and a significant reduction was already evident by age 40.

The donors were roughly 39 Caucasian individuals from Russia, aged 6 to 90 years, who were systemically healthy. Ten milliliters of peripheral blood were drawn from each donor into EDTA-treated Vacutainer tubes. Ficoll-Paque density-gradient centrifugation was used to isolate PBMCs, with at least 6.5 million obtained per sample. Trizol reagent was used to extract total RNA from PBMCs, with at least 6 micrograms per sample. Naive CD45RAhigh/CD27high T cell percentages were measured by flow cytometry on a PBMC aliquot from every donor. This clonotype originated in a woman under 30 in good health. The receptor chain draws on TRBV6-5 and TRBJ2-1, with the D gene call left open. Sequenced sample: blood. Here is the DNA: TGTGCCAGCAGCCCCGTGGCGTACAATGAGCAGTTCTTC. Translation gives CASSPVAYNEQFF.